The 17 T cell receptor beta chains listed next were all sequenced from one sample in a study of blood T cells in healthy people across ages. A second roughly 6 to 11 cycle PCR used barcoded and J-beta primers. TCRdb processed the 5' RACE reads anew with MiXCR; each CDR3 protein has one entry. The data hold approximately 400,000 distinct CDR3 sequences, with about half observed a single time. Sequenced sample: blood. Receptor source: a man aged 55 to 70 in good health.

The CDR3 here is CASSQVTANIQYF. As DNA, the CDR3 is TGCGCCAGCAGCCAAGTTACAGCTAACATTCAGTACTTC. The chain combines TRBV4-3 with TRBJ2-4; D is unclear. This CDR3 is 13 amino acids long. Trimming left V 1 base short and J 7 bases short, with 8 bases between. Germline CDR1 and CDR2: LGHNA and YSLEER.

The rearrangement uses TRBV27 and TRBJ1-6, with no clear D. CDR3 length: 14 residues. Germline V lookup: CDR1 MNHEY, CDR2 SMNVEV (reference sequence). V lost 5 bases to trimming and J lost 10 bases, with 15 bases between them. The CDR3 nucleotides are TGTGCCAGCAGTCCAAACTCCTACAACTCACCCCTCCACTTT. It codes for CASSPNSYNSPLHF.

V usage is TRBV7-9 and J usage is TRBJ2-3; 9 bases agree with TRBD1. This CDR3 comprises 15 residues. Germline V lookup: CDR1 SEHNR, CDR2 FQNEAQ (reference sequence). The ends lost 5 bases at V and 5 bases at J; junction bases unmatched: 8. CDR3 DNA: TGTGCCAGCAGCACGAGACAGGGGGGGAGAGATACGCAGTATTTT. Its translation: CASSTRQGGRDTQYF.

This chain links TRBV5-4 with TRBJ2-4, with D tentatively TRBD2 (6 bases). The V end lost 6 bases, the J end lost 7 bases, and 20 bases lay between the germline ends. The CDR3 length is 15 residues. Germline assignment: CDR1 SGHNT and CDR2 YYREEE (reference sequence). CDR3 sequence (DNA): TGTGCCAGCACCCAAAGGACCCGAGGAGGGAACATTCAGTACTTC. It translates to CASTQRTRGGNIQYF.

The chain joins TRBV6-5 to TRBJ1-5, with 9 bases aligning to TRBD1. V lost 6 bases to trimming and J lost 4 bases; unmatched junction nucleotides: 4. This CDR3 comprises 14 residues. Germline CDR1 and CDR2: MNHEY and SVGAGI. The CDR3 protein is CASRGQGRNQPQHF. In nucleotides, the CDR3 is TGTGCCAGCAGGGGACAGGGACGAAATCAGCCCCAGCATTTT.

The rearrangement uses TRBV28 and TRBJ1-2; D unresolved. The CDR3 has 16 residues. V lost 5 bases to trimming and J lost 5 bases, with 21 bases between them. The germline V gene encodes CDR1 MDHEN and CDR2 SYDVKM. For the CDR3, the DNA is TGTGCCAGCAGTCCCAGTTCCCCTTCTTTGGAGTATGGCTACACCTTC. This encodes CASSPSSPSLEYGYTF.

V and J are TRBV29-1 and TRBJ2-1; TRBD2 aligns across 9 bases. Germline CDR1 and CDR2: SQVTM and ANQGSEA. There are 13 residues in the CDR3. The chain's CDR3 is CAGGGATYNEQFF. In DNA form, the CDR3 reads TGCGCGGGCGGGGGGGCAACCTACAATGAGCAGTTCTTC.

The V and J genes are TRBV7-9 and TRBJ2-7; the D is unclear. The CDR3 runs to 14 residues. Germline CDR1 is SEHNR and CDR2 is FQNEAQ (reference sequence). Deletions cut 1 base from V and 6 bases from J, with 13 bases between. In nucleotides, the CDR3 is TGTGCCAGCAGCTTAGTGGTGGCATTCGGCGAGCAGTACTTC. Translating it yields CASSLVVAFGEQYF. The full variable domain, rest sourced from reference TRBV7-9 and TRBJ2-7, is DTGVSQNPRHKITKRGQNVTFRCDPISEHNRLYWYRQTLGQGPEFLTYFQNEAQLEKSRLLSDRFSAERPKGSFSTLEIQRTEQGDSAMYLCASSLVVAFGEQYFGPGTRLTVT.

V gene TRBV28 combines with J gene TRBJ2-1; TRBD1 matches 11 bases. The V gene's germline CDR1 is MDHEN and CDR2 SYDVKM. The J segment lost 12 bases and the V segment lost 6 bases, leaving 13 bases of the junction unmatched. This CDR3 is 15 amino acids long. In DNA form, the CDR3 reads TGTGCCAGCAGCCCTGGACAGGGGGCTGTCAGTGGGCAGTTCTTC. Amino acids: CASSPGQGAVSGQFF. The entire variable domain, with the rest obtained from reference TRBV28 and TRBJ2-1, is as follows: DVKVTQSSRYLVKRTGEKVFLECVQDMDHENMFWYRQDPGLGLRLIYFSYDVKMKEKGDIPEGYSVSREKKERFSLILESASTNQTSMYLCASSPGQGAVSGQFFGPGTRLTVL.

The chain is built from TRBV7-3 and TRBJ2-3; D gene unclear. The CDR3 extends over 13 amino acids. The germline V gene encodes CDR1 SGHTA and CDR2 FQGTGA. Trimming stripped 4 bases from V and 2 bases from J, with 7 bases between. CDR3 loop: CASSSRHTDTQYF. CDR3 nucleotides: TGTGCCAGCAGCTCCAGACACACAGATACGCAGTATTTT.

The V call is TRBV11-1, the J call TRBJ1-3; D unclear. Germline lookup yields CDR1 SGHAT and CDR2 FQDESV (reference sequence). V was pared by 7 bases and J by 0 bases, with 7 bases between. The CDR3 length is 13 residues. CDR3 protein: CASTTDSGNTIYF. The CDR3 DNA reads TGTGCCAGCACTACGGACTCTGGAAACACCATATATTTT.

This clonotype appeared a few times. This sequence joins TRBV6-5 and TRBJ2-1; 9 positions match TRBD2. CDR1 and CDR2 from the germline V gene are MNHEY and SVGAGI. V was pared by 0 bases and J by 14 bases, with 5 bases of the junction left unmatched. The CDR3 has 13 residues. This CDR3 is CASSYSMRGGEFF. Written as DNA, the CDR3 is TGTGCCAGCAGTTACTCAATGCGGGGGGGGGAGTTCTTC.

This clonotype has only a few counts. J is TRBJ2-5 and V is TRBV28, with 7 bases fitting TRBD2. CDR1 and CDR2 (germline): MDHEN, SYDVKM. This CDR3 is 14 amino acids long. V gave up 2 bases and J gave up 9 bases; unmatched junction bases: 9. CDR3 DNA sequence: TGTGCCAGCAGTTTAGGGGGAGGGCTAAGGGCCCAGTACTTC. It yields the protein CASSLGGGLRAQYF.

This clonotype was picked up a small number of times. The chain couples TRBV20-1 to TRBJ1-5; possibly TRBD1 for D (5 bases). The germline V and J ends were trimmed by 4 bases and 2 bases, with 15 bases remaining between them. This CDR3 spans 15 amino acids. Germline V gene lookup returns CDR1 DFQATT and CDR2 SNEGSKA (reference sequence). The CDR3 sequence is CSATPGVGGNQPQHF. The CDR3 region has the DNA TGCAGTGCTACTCCGGGGGTAGGTGGCAATCAGCCCCAGCATTTT.

The J gene is TRBJ2-7, the V gene TRBV5-1; 8 nucleotides match TRBD2. Germline CDR1 reads SGHRS; CDR2 reads YFSETQ. Germline trimming cut 4 bases from V and 7 bases from J; bases unmatched to any gene: 16. The CDR3 spans 16 residues. This chain's CDR3 is CASSAVLAASYNEQYF. DNA of the CDR3: TGCGCCAGCAGCGCCGTACTAGCGGCCTCCTACAATGAGCAGTACTTC.

The genes are TRBV20-1 and TRBJ2-3, with 9 bases identical to TRBD2. CDR3 length: 14 residues. In germline, CDR1 is DFQATT, CDR2 SNEGSKA (reference sequence). V was clipped by 8 bases and J by 3 bases; unmatched bases: 9. In DNA form, the CDR3 reads TGCAGTACTACCGGGACTAGCCTAACAGATACGCAGTATTTT. This gives the protein CSTTGTSLTDTQYF.

The chain joins TRBV5-1 to TRBJ2-1, with no clear D. The CDR3 runs to 14 residues. Germline values: CDR1 SGHRS, CDR2 YFSETQ. V dropped 1 base and J dropped 5 bases, with 10 bases sitting between them. This CDR3 reads CASSLIGVDNEQFF. The CDR3 DNA is TGCGCCAGCAGCTTGATCGGCGTGGACAATGAGCAGTTCTTC.